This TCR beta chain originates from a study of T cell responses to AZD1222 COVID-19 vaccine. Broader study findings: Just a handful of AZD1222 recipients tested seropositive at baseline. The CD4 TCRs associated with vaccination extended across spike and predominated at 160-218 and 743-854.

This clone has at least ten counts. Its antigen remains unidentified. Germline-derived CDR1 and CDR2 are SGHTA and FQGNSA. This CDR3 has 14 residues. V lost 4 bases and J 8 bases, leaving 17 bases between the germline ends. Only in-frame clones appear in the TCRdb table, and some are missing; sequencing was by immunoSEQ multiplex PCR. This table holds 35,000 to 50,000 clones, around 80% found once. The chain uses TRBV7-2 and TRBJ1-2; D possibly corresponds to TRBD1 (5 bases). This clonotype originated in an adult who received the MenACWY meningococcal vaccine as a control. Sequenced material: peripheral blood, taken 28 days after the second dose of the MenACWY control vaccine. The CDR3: CASSSRGEAWGYTF. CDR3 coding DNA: TGTGCCAGCAGCTCCCGGGGCGAGGCCTGGGGCTACACCTTC.